Listed here are 31 T cell receptor beta chains from one sample, sequenced in a study of long-term antiretroviral therapy in people with HIV (dated by TCRdb to 2022 to 2024). The immunoSEQ hsTCRB v3.0 assay was used at survey level resolution to sequence the TRB variable region. Drawn from immuneACCESS, this table holds only the in-frame rearrangements with V and J called that TCRdb kept. Clones are partly lost; checked studies trace under half to an unresolved V gene and leave the rest unexplained. This sample comprises more than 35,000 clones, 86% of them detected only once. About 4.2% of the sample goes to the ten largest clones. The sequences come from unsorted PBMCs, collected just before starting antiretroviral therapy. These TCRs come from a woman under 30 with HIV.

The chain is built from TRBV27 and TRBJ2-3; D unresolved. This CDR3 is 13 amino acids long. Germline CDR1 MNHEY, CDR2 SMNVEV (reference sequence). V lost 6 bases, J lost 5 bases, and 12 bases lay in between. DNA of the CDR3: TGTGCCAGCAGGGCCGCGACCCTAGATACGCAGTATTTT. This translates into CASRAATLDTQYF.

This clone was recorded once. This chain links TRBV9 with TRBJ2-1; D uncertain. The CDR3 is 13 amino acids. The germline V gene has CDR1 SGDLS and CDR2 YYNGEE. V dropped 0 bases and J dropped 6 bases, with 7 bases sitting between them. CDR3 coding DNA: TGTGCCAGCAGCGTAGGTGGTCGCAATGAGCAGTTCTTC. Translated, it gives CASSVGGRNEQFF.

This chain connects TRBV28 to TRBJ1-5; a weak D match, TRBD1 (5 bases). The germline CDR1 and CDR2 sequences are MDHEN and SYDVKM. CDR3 length: 16 residues. V was clipped by 1 base and J by 3 bases, with 13 bases between them. CDR3 sequence reads: CASSLLGRENNQPQHF. In DNA form, the CDR3 reads TGTGCCAGCAGTTTATTGGGCAGGGAAAACAATCAGCCCCAGCATTTT.

The chain carries TRBV10-3 and TRBJ2-6; D is possibly TRBD1 (6 bases). V was pared by 0 bases and J by 1 base, with 10 bases between. The CDR3 runs to 17 residues. Germline-derived CDR1 and CDR2 are ENHRY and SYGVKD. The CDR3: CAISESRQESGANVLTF. DNA for the CDR3: TGTGCCATCAGTGAGTCGAGACAGGAATCTGGGGCCAACGTCCTGACTTTC.

The genes are TRBV7-2 and TRBJ2-3, with 9 bases identical to TRBD2. J lost 4 bases, V lost 2 bases, and 4 bases had no gene match. Germline V gene sequence: CDR1 SGHTA, CDR2 FQGNSA. The CDR3 sequence is 15 residues long. The CDR3, as DNA: TGTGCCAGCAGCTTATCTGGCGGGAGGGCAGATACGCAGTATTTT. Residues: CASSLSGGRADTQYF.

The V and J genes are TRBV7-9 and TRBJ1-1, with unresolved D. V dropped 5 bases and J dropped 1 base, with 23 bases sitting between them. Per germline, CDR1 SEHNR and CDR2 FQNEAQ (reference sequence). This CDR3 has 18 residues. For the CDR3, the DNA is TGTGCCAGCAGCCCACGGGCCGGGCCCGGACGAACGAACACTGAAGCTTTCTTT. Translating it yields CASSPRAGPGRTNTEAFF.

This sequence joins TRBV5-1 and TRBJ2-7; D may be TRBD2 (6 bases). V was cut by 4 bases and J by 0 bases, with 17 bases left in between. Germline V gene data show CDR1 as SGHRS and CDR2 as YFSETQ. The CDR3 is 16 residues long. The CDR3, as DNA: TGCGCCAGCAGCCTGGCGTCCCGGGGGTTCTCCTACGAGCAGTACTTC. Residues: CASSLASRGFSYEQYF.

This rearrangement joins TRBV7-2 to TRBJ2-5, with D perhaps matching TRBD2 (5 bases). Trimming stripped 1 base from V and 2 bases from J, with 8 bases between. This CDR3 contains 14 residues. CDR1 SGHTA and CDR2 FQGNSA come from the germline V gene. The CDR3 coding sequence is TGTGCCAGCAGCTTAGGTCTAGCTCAAGAGACCCAGTACTTC. As protein: CASSLGLAQETQYF.

This clone appeared a single time. The V gene is TRBV11-2, the J gene TRBJ2-2; 7 positions agree with TRBD1. The CDR3 covers 14 residues. Germline CDR1 and CDR2: SGHAT and FQNNGV. V trimming: 3 bases; J trimming: 6 bases; junction bases outside the gene matches: 4. CDR3 DNA sequence: TGTGCCAGCAGCTTGGGACAGAAGGCCGGGGAGCTGTTTTTT. Translation: CASSLGQKAGELFF.

In this sample, this clone is medium-sized. This sequence joins TRBV4-3 and TRBJ1-5, with D uncertain. Trimming cost V 0 bases and J 3 bases, with 9 bases left between them. CDR1 is LGHNA and CDR2 is YSLEER in the germline V gene. The CDR3 loop spans 15 amino acids. CDR3 nucleotide sequence: TGCGCCAGCAGCCAAGATATTGGTGACAATCAGCCCCAGCATTTT. Translating gives CASSQDIGDNQPQHF.

The chain employs TRBV7-2 and TRBJ1-5; D is undetermined. CDR3 length: 13 amino acids. CDR1 and CDR2 (germline): SGHTA, FQGNSA. Deletions cut 2 bases from V and 2 bases from J, with 4 bases between. CDR3 sequence reads: CASSLTGNQPQHF. The CDR3 region has the DNA TGTGCCAGCAGCTTAACAGGCAATCAGCCCCAGCATTTT.

The chain has TRBV18 and TRBJ2-3; maybe TRBD2 (6 bases). This CDR3 comprises 16 residues. V dropped 2 bases and J dropped 2 bases, with 14 bases sitting between them. In germline, CDR1 is KGHSH, CDR2 LQKENI. CDR3 amino acids: CASSPNTGENTDTQYF. CDR3 nucleotide sequence: TGTGCCAGCTCACCAAATACGGGAGAGAACACAGATACGCAGTATTTT.

The rearrangement joins TRBV7-9 to TRBJ2-3; the match to TRBD2 covers 13 bases. Germline trimming cut 1 base from V and 2 bases from J; bases unmatched to any gene: 3. This CDR3 comprises 17 residues. Germline V gene sequence: CDR1 SEHNR, CDR2 FQNEAQ (reference sequence). CDR3 DNA: TGTGCCAGCAGCTTAGGGGGACTAGCGGGGATCACAGATACGCAGTATTTT. It yields the protein CASSLGGLAGITDTQYF.

The V gene is TRBV28, the J gene TRBJ2-1; tentatively, D is TRBD2 (7 bases). Trimming removed 6 bases at V and 8 bases at J, with 17 bases between. The germline CDR1 and CDR2 sequences are MDHEN and SYDVKM. The CDR3 is 14 amino acids. CDR3: CASSPRGGEDEQFF. In nucleotides, the CDR3 is TGTGCCAGCAGCCCCCGAGGGGGGGAGGATGAGCAGTTCTTC.

The J gene is TRBJ2-6, the V gene TRBV5-1; D gene unclear. The V gene's germline CDR1 is SGHRS and CDR2 YFSETQ. The CDR3 totals 15 residues. Trimming took 5 bases from V and 0 from J, leaving 9 bases between them. CDR3 nucleotide sequence: TGCGCCAGCAGAGGGATAACCTCTGGGGCCAACGTCCTGACTTTC. Residues: CASRGITSGANVLTF.

The rearrangement links TRBV7-8 to TRBJ1-5; TRBD1 matches 10 bases. This CDR3 is 18 amino acids long. V lost 5 bases to trimming and J lost 4 bases; unmatched junction nucleotides: 14. Looked up from germline, CDR1 is SGHVS and CDR2 is FQNEAQ. In nucleotides, the CDR3 is TGTGCCAGCAGCCCGCACTCCTCGACAGGGGGCGCGAATCAGCCCCAGCATTTT. Translated: CASSPHSSTGGANQPQHF.

The chain couples TRBV7-8 to TRBJ1-2; no clear D gene. The CDR3 runs 12 residues. V dropped 3 bases and J dropped 8 bases, with 10 bases sitting between them. The germline CDR1 and CDR2 sequences are SGHVS and FQNEAQ. In nucleotides, the CDR3 is TGTGCCAGCAGCTTTGGGCACGGGGGCTACACCTTC. It yields the protein CASSFGHGGYTF.

J is TRBJ2-7 and V is TRBV7-2; a weak D match, TRBD2 (8 bases). Trimming pared 5 bases from V and 2 bases from J, leaving 13 bases between. Per the germline V gene, CDR1 is SGHTA and CDR2 is FQGNSA. CDR3 length equals 14 residues. This CDR3 reads CASSRSGTAYEQYF. In DNA, the CDR3 is TGTGCCAGCAGCCGTAGCGGGACAGCCTACGAGCAGTACTTC.

The chain carries TRBV5-6 and TRBJ2-7; a possible D gene is TRBD2 (6 bases). Germline V gives CDR1 SGHDT, CDR2 YYEEEE. The CDR3 extends over 15 amino acids. The ends were cut back, 3 bases at V and 3 bases at J, with 16 bases in the middle. In DNA form, the CDR3 reads TGTGCCAGCAGCTCCTGGGGGACTGCCGTCTACGAGCAGTACTTC. This sequence encodes CASSSWGTAVYEQYF.

V is TRBV6-6 and J is TRBJ1-2; no clear D gene. The CDR3 is 14 amino acids. Trimming stripped 3 bases from V and 7 bases from J, with 15 bases between. The germline V gene has CDR1 MNHNY and CDR2 SVGAGI (reference sequence). CDR3 DNA: TGTGCCAGCAGTTATTCAGAACGGAGAAGTGGCTACACCTTC. Translation gives CASSYSERRSGYTF.

The CDR3, as DNA: TGTGCCACCAGCAATCCGGGGGACACATCGTTTGATGAAGCTTTCTTT. Its translation is CATSNPGDTSFDEAFF. The chain uses TRBV15 and TRBJ1-1, with D perhaps TRBD1 (6 bases). Germline CDR1 and CDR2: LNHNV and YYDKDF (reference sequence). V lost 4 bases and J lost 7, with 22 bases in between. The CDR3 contains 16 residues.

This chain links TRBV9 with TRBJ2-2; 8 bases fit TRBD1. CDR1 is SGDLS, CDR2 YYNGEE, per germline. The V segment lost 3 bases and the J segment 2 bases; nucleotides outside the gene matches: 9. This CDR3 spans 17 amino acids. This CDR3 is CASSAPRDRRNTGELFF. For the CDR3, the DNA is TGTGCCAGCAGCGCTCCTAGGGACAGGAGAAACACCGGGGAGCTGTTTTTT. Looking up the rest from reference TRBV9 and TRBJ2-2 gives the full variable domain: DSGVTQTPKHLITATGQRVTLRCSPRSGDLSVYWYQQSLDQGLQFLIQYYNGEERAKGNILERFSAQQFPDLHSELNLSSLELGDSALYFCASSAPRDRRNTGELFFGEGSRLTVL.

This chain links TRBV7-9 with TRBJ2-1; D remains ambiguous. The germline V gene encodes CDR1 SEHNR and CDR2 FQNEAQ (reference sequence). Trimming cost V 5 bases and J 7 bases, with 18 bases left between them. This CDR3 has 15 amino acids. The CDR3 region is CASSRLDLLENEQFF. As DNA, the CDR3 is TGTGCCAGCAGCCGTCTAGACCTACTGGAGAATGAGCAGTTCTTC. Combining the CDR3 with reference TRBV7-9 and TRBJ2-1 gives the whole variable domain DTGVSQNPRHKITKRGQNVTFRCDPISEHNRLYWYRQTLGQGPEFLTYFQNEAQLEKSRLLSDRFSAERPKGSFSTLEIQRTEQGDSAMYLCASSRLDLLENEQFFGPGTRLTVL.

The V and J genes are TRBV10-1 and TRBJ2-1; 8 nucleotides line up with TRBD2. Trimming removed 0 bases from V and 11 bases from J; junction bases left unmatched: 9. Germline V gene sequence: CDR1 WNHNN, CDR2 SYGVQD (reference sequence). This CDR3 contains 15 residues. CDR3 DNA sequence: TGCGCCAGCAGTGAGTCGTCGGGAGGGCTCGGGAAGCAGTTCTTC. This encodes CASSESSGGLGKQFF.

The chain carries TRBV28 and TRBJ2-1; weak D call: TRBD1 (7 bases). V gave up 2 bases and J gave up 8 bases, with 19 bases separating them. The CDR3 has 16 residues. Germline CDR1 reads MDHEN; CDR2 reads SYDVKM. Written as DNA, the CDR3 is TGTGCCAGCAGTTTAGTGGGGATAGGCAGGGGGGATGAGCAGTTCTTC. Translating gives CASSLVGIGRGDEQFF.

The rearrangement joins TRBV11-3 to TRBJ2-7; D is unclear. The CDR3 has 13 residues. In germline, CDR1 is SGHNT, CDR2 YENEEA. With 3 bases removed from V and 6 bases from J, the gap between germline ends came to 12 bases. The CDR3 sequence is CASSLNHRAEQYF. The CDR3 DNA reads TGTGCCAGCAGCTTGAATCACCGTGCCGAGCAGTACTTC.

This clone came up once. V is TRBV9 and J is TRBJ2-1; tentative D call: TRBD2 (5 bases). In germline, CDR1 is SGDLS, CDR2 YYNGEE. V lost 0 bases and J 7 bases, leaving 14 bases between the germline ends. This CDR3 spans 15 amino acids. The CDR3 DNA reads as TGTGCCAGCAGCGTAGCTCAAAATACTAGGAATGAGCAGTTCTTC. Translation gives CASSVAQNTRNEQFF.

The rearrangement links TRBV5-1 to TRBJ1-1; D remains ambiguous. Trimming cost V 0 bases and J 1 base, with 4 bases left between them. This CDR3 is built from 13 residues. The germline V gene has CDR1 SGHRS and CDR2 YFSETQ. CDR3 amino acids: CASSLDRNTEAFF. In nucleotides, the CDR3 is TGCGCCAGCAGCTTGGATCGGAACACTGAAGCTTTCTTT.

This clone was detected only once. This chain links TRBV7-2 with TRBJ2-4; D uncertain. Deletions cut 0 bases from V and 1 base from J, with 13 bases between. The CDR3 has 17 amino acids. Germline V gene data show CDR1 as SGHTA and CDR2 as FQGNSA. CDR3 sequence (DNA): TGTGCCAGCAGCTTAGCGGACGGACCGTGGGCCAAAAACATTCAGTACTTC. Its translation: CASSLADGPWAKNIQYF.

This chain connects TRBV28 to TRBJ2-3, with TRBD2 matching over 11 bases. Germline V lookup: CDR1 MDHEN, CDR2 SYDVKM. Germline trimming cut 4 bases from V and 3 bases from J; bases unmatched to any gene: 6. The CDR3 has 16 amino acids. CDR3 residues: CASSSPGLAATDTQYF. CDR3 DNA sequence: TGTGCCAGCAGTTCCCCGGGACTAGCGGCAACAGATACGCAGTATTTT.

This chain connects TRBV6-6 to TRBJ1-3, with D tentatively TRBD1 (5 bases). V dropped 10 bases and J dropped 4 bases, with 14 bases sitting between them. The germline V gene has CDR1 MNHNY and CDR2 SVGAGI (reference sequence). The CDR3 length is 13 residues. Here the CDR3 reads CATLRGSGNTIYF. CDR3 coding DNA: TGTGCCACATTAAGGGGATCAGGAAACACCATATATTTT.